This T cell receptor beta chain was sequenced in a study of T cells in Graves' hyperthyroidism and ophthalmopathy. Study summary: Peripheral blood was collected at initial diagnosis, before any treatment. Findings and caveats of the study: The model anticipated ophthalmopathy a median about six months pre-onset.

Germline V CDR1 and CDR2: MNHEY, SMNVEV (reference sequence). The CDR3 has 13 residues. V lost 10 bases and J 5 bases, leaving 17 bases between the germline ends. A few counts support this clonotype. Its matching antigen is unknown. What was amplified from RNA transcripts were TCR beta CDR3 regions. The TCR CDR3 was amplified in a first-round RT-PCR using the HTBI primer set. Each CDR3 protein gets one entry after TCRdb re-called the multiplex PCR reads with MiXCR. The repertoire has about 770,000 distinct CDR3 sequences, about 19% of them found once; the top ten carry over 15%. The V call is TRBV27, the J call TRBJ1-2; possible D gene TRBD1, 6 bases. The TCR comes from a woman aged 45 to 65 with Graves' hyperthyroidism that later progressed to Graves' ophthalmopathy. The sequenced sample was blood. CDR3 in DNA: TGTGCCACCAAGGGGGGGTATGGGTATGGCTACACCTTC. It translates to CATKGGYGYGYTF.